This TCR beta chain stems from a study of blood T cell repertoires in COVID-19. This clone was observed once. This CDR3 region has 14 residues. From germline, CDR1 is MRHNA and CDR2 SNTAGT. With 4 bases removed from V and 5 bases from J, the gap between germline ends came to 12 bases. Libraries were prepared by immunoSEQ multiplex PCR; TCRdb keeps only in-frame clonotypes and omits some of them. This sample has approximately 260,000 clones, with roughly 90% found just once. The chain is built from TRBV6-4 and TRBJ2-1, with TRBD1 as a possible D gene (6 bases). Material: peripheral blood. The sequence derives from a woman aged 60-75 years with COVID-19, enrolled during active disease. Here the CDR3 reads CASSAQGTHNEQFF. For the CDR3, the DNA is TGTGCCAGCAGTGCTCAGGGGACCCACAATGAGCAGTTCTTC.